This paragraph reports one T cell receptor beta chain. This sample was included in a study of blood T cell repertoires in COVID-19. Study-wide background: Acute and convalescent COVID-19 specimens originated in the United States, Italy and Spain.

Some clones are missing from TCRdb's copy, which holds only in-frame ones; the method was immunoSEQ multiplex PCR. The sample has over 100,000 clones, roughly 80% seen once. This CDR3 contains 16 residues. The trim removed 3 bases at V and 0 bases at J, leaving 4 bases unmatched. Germline V gene data show CDR1 as KGHDR and CDR2 as SFDVKD. This rearrangement joins TRBV24-1 to TRBJ2-3, with 8 bases fitting TRBD1. The sequence was obtained from a human donor in a cohort sampled during active COVID-19. The sample taken for sequencing was peripheral blood. In DNA, the CDR3 is TGTGCCACCAGTGATCCCGGGACAGGTAGCACAGATACGCAGTATTTT. Its protein is CATSDPGTGSTDTQYF.